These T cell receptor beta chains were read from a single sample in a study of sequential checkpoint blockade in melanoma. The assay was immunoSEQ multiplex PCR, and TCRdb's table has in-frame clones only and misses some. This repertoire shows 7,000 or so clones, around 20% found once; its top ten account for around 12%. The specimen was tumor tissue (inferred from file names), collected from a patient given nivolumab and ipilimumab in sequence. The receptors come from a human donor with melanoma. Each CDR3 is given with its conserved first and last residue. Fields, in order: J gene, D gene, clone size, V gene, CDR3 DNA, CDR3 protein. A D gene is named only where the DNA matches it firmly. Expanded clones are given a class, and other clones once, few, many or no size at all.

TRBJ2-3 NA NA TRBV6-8 TGTGCCAGCAGTTATCGGTCACCAGGTCAAACAGATACGCAGTATTTT CASSYRSPGQTDTQYF
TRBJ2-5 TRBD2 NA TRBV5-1 TGCGCCAGCAGCCCCCCCGGGACTAGCGGGGAAGGGCAAGAGACCCAGTACTTC CASSPPGTSGEGQETQYF
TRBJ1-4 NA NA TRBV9 TGTGCCAGCAGTAGGACAGCAACTAATGAAAAACTGTTTTTT CASSRTATNEKLFF
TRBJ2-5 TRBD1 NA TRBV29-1 TGCAGCTTCGGACAGGGGTTTCGGGAGACCCAGTACTTC CSFGQGFRETQYF
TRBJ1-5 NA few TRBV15 TGTGCCACCAGCAGAGATCGAGGGTTTAATCAGCCCCAGCATTTT CATSRDRGFNQPQHF
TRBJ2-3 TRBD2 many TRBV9 TGTGCCAGCAGCGGACTACCGGGACTAGCGGGGATTAGCACAGATACGCAGTATTTT CASSGLPGLAGISTDTQYF
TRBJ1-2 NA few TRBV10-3 TGTGCCATCAGTGGAACAGATAATAACTATGGCTACACCTTC CAISGTDNNYGYTF
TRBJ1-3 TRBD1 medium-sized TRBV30 TGTGCCTGGAGTTCGGGACAGGGGTTCGACACCATATATTTT CAWSSGQGFDTIYF
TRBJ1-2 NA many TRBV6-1 TGTGCCAGCAGTGAAGGGGTCACCTATGGCTACACCTTC CASSEGVTYGYTF
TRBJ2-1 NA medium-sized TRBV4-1 TGCGCCAGCAGCCCAACAGAATACAATGAGCAGTTCTTC CASSPTEYNEQFF
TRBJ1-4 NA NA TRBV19 TGTGCCAGTAACACGGGACTTTTGTCTGAAAAACTGTTTTTT CASNTGLLSEKLFF
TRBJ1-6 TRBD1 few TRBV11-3 TGTGCCAGCAGCCGAGGACAGGGGGACTCACCCCTCCACTTT CASSRGQGDSPLHF
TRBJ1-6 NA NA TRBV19 TGTGCCAGTAGTATTTTGGGGACCAATTCACCCCTCCACTTT CASSILGTNSPLHF
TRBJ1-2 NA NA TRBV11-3 TGTGCCAGCAGCCCCCTCGGGGCAGGGGTGAGCTATGGCTACACCTTC CASSPLGAGVSYGYTF
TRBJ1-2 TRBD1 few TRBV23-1 TGCGCCAGCGGTTCAAGGGACAGCTATGGCTACACCTTC CASGSRDSYGYTF
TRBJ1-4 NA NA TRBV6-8 TGTGCCAGCAGTTACTCCCGGATGGGTGAAAAACTGTTTTTT CASSYSRMGEKLFF
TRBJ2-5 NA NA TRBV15 TGTGCCACCAGCAGAGATAGGGGTGCAGAGACCCAGTACTTC CATSRDRGAETQYF
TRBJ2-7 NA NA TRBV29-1 TGCAGCGTTGAAGTGGCGGACTACGAGCAGTACTTC CSVEVADYEQYF
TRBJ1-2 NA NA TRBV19 TGTGCCAGTAGTATAGAACGAGGACATCTTTTCTTC CASSIERGHLFF
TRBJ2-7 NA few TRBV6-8 TGTGCCAGCAGTTACTCGAACTTAAGGGACGAGCAGTACTTC CASSYSNLRDEQYF
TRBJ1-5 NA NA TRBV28 TGTGCCAGCAGTTTACTCGGTGATCAGCCCCAGCATTTT CASSLLGDQPQHF
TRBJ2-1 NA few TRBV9 TGTGCCAGCTACATCCCCGGGGCAGACAATGAGCAGTTCTTC CASYIPGADNEQFF
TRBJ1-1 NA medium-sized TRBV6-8 TGTGCCAGCAGCATCGACAGAGAAAACACTGAAGCTTTCTTT CASSIDRENTEAFF
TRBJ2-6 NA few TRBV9 TGTGCCAGCAGCGTCGCAGCCTCTGGGGCCAACGTCCTGACTTTC CASSVAASGANVLTF
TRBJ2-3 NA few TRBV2 TGTGCCAGCAGTGAACAAGGGGATACGCAGTATTTT CASSEQGDTQYF
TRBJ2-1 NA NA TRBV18 TGTGCCAGCTCACCACCTGATAAATCCCCCGGAGGTGAGCAGTTCTTC CASSPPDKSPGGEQFF
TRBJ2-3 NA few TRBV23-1 TGCGCCAGCAGCTTGAGGGGGTGGGATACGCAGTATTTT CASSLRGWDTQYF
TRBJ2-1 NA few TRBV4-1 TGCGCCAGCAGCCAAGATCTGATGGGGGGGCGGCGAGAGCAGTTCTTC CASSQDLMGGRREQFF
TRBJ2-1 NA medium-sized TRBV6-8 TGTGCCAGCAGTTACTCGGCCACGGGGTTATCCTACAATGAGCAGTTCTTC CASSYSATGLSYNEQFF
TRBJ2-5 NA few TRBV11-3 TGTGCCAGCAGCCCAGTGAGGGTCGAGGAGACCCAGTACTTC CASSPVRVEETQYF
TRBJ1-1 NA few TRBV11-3 TGTGCCAGCAGCTTAGAGCCCGGGGCAGGGAGCCCTGAAGCTTTCTTT CASSLEPGAGSPEAFF
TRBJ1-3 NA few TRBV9 TGTGCCAGCAGCGTAGAGTCATCCCGGGGCACCATATATTTT CASSVESSRGTIYF
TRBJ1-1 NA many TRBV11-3 TGTGCCAGCAGCTTGAGGCAGGGCGGGACTGAAGCTTTCTTT CASSLRQGGTEAFF
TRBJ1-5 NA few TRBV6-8 TGTGCCAGCAGTTACCCGGGACAGCCCCAGCATTTT CASSYPGQPQHF
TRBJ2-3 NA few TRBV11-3 TGTGCCAGCAGCTTATATCCAGCGCACCCATCTAGCACAGATACGCAGTATTTT CASSLYPAHPSSTDTQYF
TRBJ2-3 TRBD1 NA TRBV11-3 TGTGCCAGCAGCCCGCGGACAGGGGAGGATACAGATACGCAGTATTTT CASSPRTGEDTDTQYF
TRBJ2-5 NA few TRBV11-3 TGTGCCAGCAGCCAAGGGGGGGAGCATGTGGAGACCCAGTACTTC CASSQGGEHVETQYF
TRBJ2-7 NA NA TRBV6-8 TGTGCCAGCACCCCAAGGAGGGAAAGCTACGAGCAGTACTTC CASTPRRESYEQYF
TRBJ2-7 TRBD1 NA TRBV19 TGTGCCAGTAGTCCCGGGACAGGGTTTGGCGAGCAGTACTTC CASSPGTGFGEQYF
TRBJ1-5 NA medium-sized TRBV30 TGTGCCTGGAGCCTCTACGACGGACAGCCCCAGCATTTT CAWSLYDGQPQHF
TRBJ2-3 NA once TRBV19 TGTGCCAGTAGTAAGGCAACGGGGCCGGGGACGCAGTATTTT CASSKATGPGTQYF
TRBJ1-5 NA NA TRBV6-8 TGTGCCAGCAGTTACCGGCAGGGCGGTCAGCCCCAGCATTTT CASSYRQGGQPQHF